This T cell receptor (beta chain) was recovered during a study of identical twins. The CDR3 runs 13 residues. Germline assignment: CDR1 SGHTA and CDR2 FQGNSA. Trimming stripped 8 bases from V and 11 bases from J, with 19 bases between. This clonotype was counted only a few times. Its cognate antigen is unknown. Broader study findings: There was an excess of low generation probability in the out-of-frame alpha sequences that twins shared. Insertions ran lower in abundant cord blood beta clonotypes, though not in memory repertoires.

Through template switching, a universal primer site was introduced, and the cDNA contained unique molecular identifiers. TCRdb reprocessed the 5' RACE reads with MiXCR, giving one entry per CDR3 protein. The table shows roughly 570,000 distinct CDR3 sequences, with roughly 9.9% occurring only once. These data are also associated with another study on yellow fever vaccine responses in identical twins.

V gene TRBV7-2 combines with J gene TRBJ1-5; D not resolved. Input material: PBMCs. This clonotype originated in a woman younger than 30 in good health. CDR3 amino acids: CASGLTPARTQHF. CDR3 in DNA: TGTGCCAGCGGCCTGACACCCGCGCGGACCCAGCATTTT.